This TCR beta chain emerged from a study of human T cells and chemical hapten exposure. Across the study: In the sensitization step, 2% DPC was placed on approximately 2 cm by approximately 2 cm of upper inner arm skin.

The time point denotes: patch test 3, about 24 weeks after DPC sensitization. Documented treatment: therapeutic diphenylcyclopropenone sensitization with weekly scalp DPC. Unfractionated whole blood was the source of the extracted total RNA. Germline loops: CDR1 PRHDT, CDR2 FYEKMQ (reference sequence). V lost 1 base, J lost 0 bases, and 1 base stayed unmatched. CDR3 length: 15 residues. Original analysis: Sampled TCR counts reached a median of roughly 100,000 per sample, with values ranging from about 23,224 to 700,000. From the RACE reads, TCRdb called clonotypes with MiXCR, one entry per CDR3 protein. The V and J calls and clone size are TCRdb's, not the authors'. The table lists some 89,000 distinct CDR3 sequences, roughly 27% of them singletons, with about 9.4% in the top ten.

V gene TRBV13 combines with J gene TRBJ2-7; 9 nucleotides align to TRBD1. The TCR originated in a man aged 40-55 years with alopecia areata. Some clones in this sample may be carry-over from other donors' samples. Material: whole blood, obtained in connection with sensitization to the hapten diphenylcyclopropenone (DPC). CDR3 amino acids: CASSLVGQGSYEQYF. The DNA of the CDR3 is TGTGCCAGCAGCTTAGTGGGACAGGGCTCCTACGAGCAGTACTTC.